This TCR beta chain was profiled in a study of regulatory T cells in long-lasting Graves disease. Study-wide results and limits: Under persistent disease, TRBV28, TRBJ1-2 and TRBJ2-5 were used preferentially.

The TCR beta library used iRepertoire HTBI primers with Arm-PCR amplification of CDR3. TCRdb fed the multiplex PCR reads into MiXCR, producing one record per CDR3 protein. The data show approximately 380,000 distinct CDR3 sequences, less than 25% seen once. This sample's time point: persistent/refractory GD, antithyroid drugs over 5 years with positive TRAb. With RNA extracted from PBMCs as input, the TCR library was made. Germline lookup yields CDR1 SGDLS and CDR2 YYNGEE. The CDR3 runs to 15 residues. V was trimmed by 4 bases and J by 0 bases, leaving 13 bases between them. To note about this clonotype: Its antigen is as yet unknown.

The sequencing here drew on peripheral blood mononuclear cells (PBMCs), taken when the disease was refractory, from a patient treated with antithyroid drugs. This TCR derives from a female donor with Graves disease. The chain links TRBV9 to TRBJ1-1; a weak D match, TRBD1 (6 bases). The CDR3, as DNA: TGTGCCAGCAGCCCAGGGGCGGAGATGAACACTGAAGCTTTCTTT. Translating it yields CASSPGAEMNTEAFF. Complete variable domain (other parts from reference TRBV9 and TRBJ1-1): DSGVTQTPKHLITATGQRVTLRCSPRSGDLSVYWYQQSLDQGLQFLIQYYNGEERAKGNILERFSAQQFPDLHSELNLSSLELGDSALYFCASSPGAEMNTEAFFGQGTRLTVV.